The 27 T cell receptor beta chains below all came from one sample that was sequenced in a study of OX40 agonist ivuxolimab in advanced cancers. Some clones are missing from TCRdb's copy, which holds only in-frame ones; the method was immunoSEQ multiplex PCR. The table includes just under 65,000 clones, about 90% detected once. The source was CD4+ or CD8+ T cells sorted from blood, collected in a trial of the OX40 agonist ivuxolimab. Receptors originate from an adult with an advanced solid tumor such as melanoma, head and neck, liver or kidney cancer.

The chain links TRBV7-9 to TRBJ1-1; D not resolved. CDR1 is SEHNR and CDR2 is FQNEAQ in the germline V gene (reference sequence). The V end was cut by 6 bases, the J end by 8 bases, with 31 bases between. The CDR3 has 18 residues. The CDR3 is CASSLSYRARTERYEAFF. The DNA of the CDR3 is TGTGCCAGCAGTCTCAGTTACCGGGCCCGGACTGAGAGATACGAAGCTTTCTTT.

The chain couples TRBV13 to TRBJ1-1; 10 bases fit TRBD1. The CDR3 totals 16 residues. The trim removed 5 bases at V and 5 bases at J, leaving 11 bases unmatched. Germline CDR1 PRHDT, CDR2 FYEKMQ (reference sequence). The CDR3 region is CASSQRDRGQNTEAFF. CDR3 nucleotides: TGTGCCAGCAGCCAGAGGGACAGGGGCCAGAATACTGAAGCTTTCTTT.

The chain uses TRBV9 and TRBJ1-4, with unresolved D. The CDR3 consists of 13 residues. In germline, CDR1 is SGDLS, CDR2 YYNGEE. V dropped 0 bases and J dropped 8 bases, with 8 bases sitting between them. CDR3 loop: CASSVDGREKLFF. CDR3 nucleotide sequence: TGTGCCAGCAGCGTAGACGGTCGGGAAAAACTGTTTTTT.

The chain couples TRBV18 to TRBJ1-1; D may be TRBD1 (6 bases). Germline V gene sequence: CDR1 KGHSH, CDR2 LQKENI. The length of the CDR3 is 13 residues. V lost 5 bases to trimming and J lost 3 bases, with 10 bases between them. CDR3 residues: CASSTDRDTEAFF. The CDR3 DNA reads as TGTGCCAGCTCAACGGACAGAGACACTGAAGCTTTCTTT. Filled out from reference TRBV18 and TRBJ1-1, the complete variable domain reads NAGVMQNPRHLVRRRGQEARLRCSPMKGHSHVYWYRQLPEEGLKFMVYLQKENIIDESGMPKERFSAEFPKEGPSILRIQQVVRGDSAAYFCASSTDRDTEAFFGQGTRLTVV.

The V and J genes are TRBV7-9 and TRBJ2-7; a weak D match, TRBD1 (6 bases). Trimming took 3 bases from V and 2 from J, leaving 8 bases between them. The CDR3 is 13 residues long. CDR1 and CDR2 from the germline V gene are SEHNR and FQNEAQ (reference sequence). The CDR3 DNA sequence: TGTGCCAGCAGCTTTGACAGGCCCTACGAGCAGTACTTC. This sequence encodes CASSFDRPYEQYF.

The DNA for the CDR3 is TGTGCCAGCAGTTACGGGGTGATCGGAGGTGAAAAACTGTTTTTT. It specifies CASSYGVIGGEKLFF. The rearrangement uses TRBV6-5 and TRBJ1-4; no reliable D call. V gave up 2 bases and J gave up 7 bases, with 14 bases separating them. The length of the CDR3 is 15 residues. Germline-derived CDR1 and CDR2 are MNHEY and SVGAGI.

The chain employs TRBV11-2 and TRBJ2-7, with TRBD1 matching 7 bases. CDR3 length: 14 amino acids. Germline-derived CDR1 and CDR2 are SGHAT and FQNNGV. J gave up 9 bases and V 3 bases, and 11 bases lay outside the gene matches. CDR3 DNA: TGTGCCAGCAGCTTCCAAGGACAGGCAACACTGCAGTACTTC. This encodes CASSFQGQATLQYF.

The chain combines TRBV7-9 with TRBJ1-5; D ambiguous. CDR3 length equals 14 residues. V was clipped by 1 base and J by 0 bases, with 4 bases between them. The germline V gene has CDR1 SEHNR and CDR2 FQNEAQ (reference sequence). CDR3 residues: CASSLETSNQPQHF. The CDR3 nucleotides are TGTGCCAGCAGCTTAGAAACTAGCAATCAGCCCCAGCATTTT.

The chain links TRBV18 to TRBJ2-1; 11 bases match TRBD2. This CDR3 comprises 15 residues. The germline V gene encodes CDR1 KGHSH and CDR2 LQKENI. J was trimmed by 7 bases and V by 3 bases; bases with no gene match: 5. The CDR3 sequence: CASSPTSGTGNEQFF. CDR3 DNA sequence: TGTGCCAGCTCACCGACTAGCGGGACGGGGAATGAGCAGTTCTTC.

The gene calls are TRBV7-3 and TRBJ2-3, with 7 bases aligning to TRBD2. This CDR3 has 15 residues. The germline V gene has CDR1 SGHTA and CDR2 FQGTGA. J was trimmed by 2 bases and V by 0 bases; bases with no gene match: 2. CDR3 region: CASSLTGGPTDTQYF. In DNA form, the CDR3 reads TGTGCCAGCAGCTTAACGGGAGGGCCCACAGATACGCAGTATTTT.

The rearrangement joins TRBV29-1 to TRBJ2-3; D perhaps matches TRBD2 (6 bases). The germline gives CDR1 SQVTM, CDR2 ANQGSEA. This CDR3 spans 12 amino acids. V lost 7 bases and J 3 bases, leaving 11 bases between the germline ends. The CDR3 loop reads CSGGSGTDTQYF. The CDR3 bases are TGCAGCGGTGGTAGCGGAACAGATACGCAGTATTTT.

CDR3 amino acids: CAWSGTSRVYNEQFF. The CDR3 bases are TGTGCCTGGAGTGGAACTAGCAGGGTCTACAATGAGCAGTTCTTC. The rearrangement uses TRBV30 and TRBJ2-1; TRBD2 is a possible D gene (6 bases). V was cut by 1 base and J by 3 bases, with 13 bases left in between. The V gene's germline CDR1 is GTSNPN and CDR2 SVGIG (reference sequence). CDR3 size: 15 residues.

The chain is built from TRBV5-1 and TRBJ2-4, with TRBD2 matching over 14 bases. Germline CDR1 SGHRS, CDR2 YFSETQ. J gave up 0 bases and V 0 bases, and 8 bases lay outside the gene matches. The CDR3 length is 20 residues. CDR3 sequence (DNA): TGCGCCAGCAGCTTGGCGGTGGGGACTAGCGGGAGCCTAGCCAAAAACATTCAGTACTTC. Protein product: CASSLAVGTSGSLAKNIQYF.

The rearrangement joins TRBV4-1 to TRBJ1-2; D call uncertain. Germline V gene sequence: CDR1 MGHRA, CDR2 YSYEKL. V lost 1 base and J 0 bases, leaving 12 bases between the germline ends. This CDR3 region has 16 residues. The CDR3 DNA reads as TGCGCCAGCAGCCAAGCGAGCGCAGCATCTAACTATGGCTACACCTTC. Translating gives CASSQASAASNYGYTF.

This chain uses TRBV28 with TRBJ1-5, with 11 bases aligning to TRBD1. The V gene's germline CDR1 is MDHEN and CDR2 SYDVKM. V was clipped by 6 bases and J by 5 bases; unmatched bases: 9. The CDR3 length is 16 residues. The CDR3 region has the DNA TGTGCCAGCAGCAAGGACAGGGGGCGAGGGTATCAGCCCCAGCATTTT. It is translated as CASSKDRGRGYQPQHF.

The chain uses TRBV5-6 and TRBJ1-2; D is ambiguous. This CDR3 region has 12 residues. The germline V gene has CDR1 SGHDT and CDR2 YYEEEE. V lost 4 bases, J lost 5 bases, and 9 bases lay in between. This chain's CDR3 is CASSQDLYGYTF. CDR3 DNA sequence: TGTGCCAGCAGCCAAGACCTATATGGCTACACCTTC.

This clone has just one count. The CDR3 DNA reads TGTGCCAGCAGTGACCTAGCGGGAGCCACCGGGGAGCTGTTTTTT. The encoded protein is CASSDLAGATGELFF. V is TRBV6-4 and J is TRBJ2-2; TRBD2 matches at 10 bases. Germline CDR1 and CDR2: MRHNA and SNTAGT. Unmatched junction bases numbered 1, after V lost 2 bases and J lost 4 bases. This CDR3 has 15 amino acids.

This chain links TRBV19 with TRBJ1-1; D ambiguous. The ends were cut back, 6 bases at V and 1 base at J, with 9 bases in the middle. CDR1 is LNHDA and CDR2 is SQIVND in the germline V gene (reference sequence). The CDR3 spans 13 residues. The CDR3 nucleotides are TGTGCCAGTAGCTTGGGAGAGAACACTGAAGCTTTCTTT. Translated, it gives CASSLGENTEAFF.

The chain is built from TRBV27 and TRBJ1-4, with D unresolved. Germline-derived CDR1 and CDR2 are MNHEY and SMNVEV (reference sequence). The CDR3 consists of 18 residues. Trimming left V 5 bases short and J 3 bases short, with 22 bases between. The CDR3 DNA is TGTGCCAGCAGTCCCCCCCGCGTGGGCCCCATGTCTAATGAAAAACTGTTTTTT. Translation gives CASSPPRVGPMSNEKLFF.

The CDR3 DNA follows: TGTGCCTGGAGTAGGAGAAGACTAGCGGGAGAGGGGGCGTCAAACATTCAGTACTTC. This sequence encodes CAWSRRRLAGEGASNIQYF. The chain uses TRBV30 and TRBJ2-4, with 12 positions matching TRBD2. CDR1 GTSNPN and CDR2 SVGIG come from the germline V gene (reference sequence). The trim removed 2 bases at V and 6 bases at J, leaving 17 bases unmatched. The CDR3 totals 19 residues. Complete variable domain (other parts from reference TRBV30 and TRBJ2-4): SQTIHQWPATLVQPVGSPLSLECTVEGTSNPNLYWYRQAAGRGLQLLFYSVGIGQISSEVPQNLSASRPQDRQFILSSKKLLLSDSGFYLCAWSRRRLAGEGASNIQYFGAGTRLSVL.

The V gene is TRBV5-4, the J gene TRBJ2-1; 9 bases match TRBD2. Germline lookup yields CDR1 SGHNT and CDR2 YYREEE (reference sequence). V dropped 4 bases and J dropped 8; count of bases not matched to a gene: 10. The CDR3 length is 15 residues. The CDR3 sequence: CASSQGGLANHEQFF. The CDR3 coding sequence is TGTGCCAGCAGCCAGGGGGGACTAGCCAACCATGAGCAGTTCTTC.

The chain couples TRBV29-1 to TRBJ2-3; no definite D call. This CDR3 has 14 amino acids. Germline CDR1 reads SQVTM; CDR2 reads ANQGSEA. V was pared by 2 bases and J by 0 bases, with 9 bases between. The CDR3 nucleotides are TGCAGCGTTGAATCCCAGCAGAGCACAGATACGCAGTATTTT. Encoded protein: CSVESQQSTDTQYF.

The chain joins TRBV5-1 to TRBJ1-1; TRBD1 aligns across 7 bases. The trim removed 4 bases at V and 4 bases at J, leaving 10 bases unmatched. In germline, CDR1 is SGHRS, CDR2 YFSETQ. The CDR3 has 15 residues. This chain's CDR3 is CASSPNRGRGTEAFF. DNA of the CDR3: TGCGCCAGCAGCCCCAACAGGGGACGAGGCACTGAAGCTTTCTTT. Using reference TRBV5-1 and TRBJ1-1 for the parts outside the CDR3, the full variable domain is KAGVTQTPRYLIKTRGQQVTLSCSPISGHRSVSWYQQTPGQGLQFLFEYFSETQRNKGNFPGRFSGRQFSNSRSEMNVSTLELGDSALYLCASSPNRGRGTEAFFGQGTRLTVV.

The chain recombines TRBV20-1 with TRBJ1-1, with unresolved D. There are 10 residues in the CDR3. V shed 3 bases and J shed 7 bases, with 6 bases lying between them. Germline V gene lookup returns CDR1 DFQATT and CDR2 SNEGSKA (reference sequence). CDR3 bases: TGCAGTGCTAGGGCCCTTGAAGCTTTCTTT. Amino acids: CSARALEAFF.

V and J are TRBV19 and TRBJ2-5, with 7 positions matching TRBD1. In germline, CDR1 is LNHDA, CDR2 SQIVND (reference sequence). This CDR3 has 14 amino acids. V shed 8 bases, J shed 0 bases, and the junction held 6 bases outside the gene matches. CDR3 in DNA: TGTGCCAGTCAGGGACAGTTAGACCAAGAGACCCAGTACTTC. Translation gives CASQGQLDQETQYF.

This chain's CDR3 is CASSQVRTGELFF. CDR3 coding DNA: TGTGCCAGCAGCCAAGTCCGTACCGGGGAGCTGTTTTTT. The chain is built from TRBV14 and TRBJ2-2, with D hard to call. Germline V gene sequence: CDR1 SGHDN, CDR2 FVKESK. The ends were cut back, 1 base at V and 5 bases at J, with 5 bases in the middle. The CDR3 runs 13 residues. The full variable domain, completed using reference TRBV14 and TRBJ2-2, is EAGVTQFPSHSVIEKGQTVTLRCDPISGHDNLYWYRRVMGKEIKFLLHFVKESKQDESGMPNNRFLAERTGGTYSTLKVQPAELEDSGVYFCASSQVRTGELFFGEGSRLTVL.

CDR3 region: CSVEKGMNTEAFF. For the CDR3, the DNA is TGCAGCGTTGAGAAGGGGATGAACACTGAAGCTTTCTTT. The chain combines TRBV29-1 with TRBJ1-1, with a possible D match to TRBD1 (5 bases). V was shortened by 3 bases and J by 0 bases, with 8 bases between the two germline ends. The CDR3 spans 13 residues. Germline loops: CDR1 SQVTM, CDR2 ANQGSEA.